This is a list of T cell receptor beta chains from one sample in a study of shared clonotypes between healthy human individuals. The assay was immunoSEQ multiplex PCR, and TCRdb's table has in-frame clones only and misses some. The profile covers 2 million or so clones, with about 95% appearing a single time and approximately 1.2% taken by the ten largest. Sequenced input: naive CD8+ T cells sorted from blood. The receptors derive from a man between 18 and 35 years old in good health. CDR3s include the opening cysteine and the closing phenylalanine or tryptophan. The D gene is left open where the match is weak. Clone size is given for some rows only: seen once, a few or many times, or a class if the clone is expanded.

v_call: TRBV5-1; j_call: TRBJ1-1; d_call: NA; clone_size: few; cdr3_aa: CASSLSGDTEAFF; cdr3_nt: TGCGCCAGCAGCTTGTCCGGAGACACTGAAGCTTTCTTT
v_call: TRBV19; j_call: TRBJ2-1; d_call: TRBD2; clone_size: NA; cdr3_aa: CASSRLAGEVFNNEQFF; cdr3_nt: TGTGCCAGTAGTAGACTAGCGGGAGAGGTTTTTAACAATGAGCAGTTCTTC
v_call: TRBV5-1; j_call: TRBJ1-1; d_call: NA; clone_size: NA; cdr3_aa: CASSLGAGNTEAFF; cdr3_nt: TGCGCCAGCAGCTTGGGTGCAGGGAACACTGAAGCTTTCTTT
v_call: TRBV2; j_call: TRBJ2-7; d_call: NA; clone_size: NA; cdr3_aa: CASVGTDQYEQYF; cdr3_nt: TGTGCCAGCGTCGGCACTGACCAATACGAGCAGTACTTC
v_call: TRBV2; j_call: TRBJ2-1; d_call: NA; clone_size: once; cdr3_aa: CASGGTNYNEQFF; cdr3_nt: TGTGCCAGCGGGGGGACAAACTACAATGAGCAGTTCTTC
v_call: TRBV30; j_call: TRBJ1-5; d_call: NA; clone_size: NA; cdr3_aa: CAWSTVTYSNQPQHF; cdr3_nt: TGTGCCTGGTCGACAGTGACTTATAGCAATCAGCCCCAGCATTTT
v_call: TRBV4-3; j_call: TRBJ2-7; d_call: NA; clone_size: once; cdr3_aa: CASSQERPRESGYEQYF; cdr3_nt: TGCGCCAGCAGCCAAGAGAGGCCACGGGAGTCGGGGTACGAGCAGTACTTC
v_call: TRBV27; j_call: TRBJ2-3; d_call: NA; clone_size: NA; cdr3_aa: CASSFAGSRDTQYF; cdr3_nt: TGTGCCAGCAGTTTTGCAGGGTCGAGAGATACGCAATATTTT
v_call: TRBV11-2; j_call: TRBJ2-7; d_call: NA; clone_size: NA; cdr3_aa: CASSFDPDLSEQYF; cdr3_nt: TGTGCCAGCAGCTTTGATCCCGACCTCAGCGAGCAGTACTTC
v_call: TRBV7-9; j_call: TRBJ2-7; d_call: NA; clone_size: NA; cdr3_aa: CASRQDSPYEQYF; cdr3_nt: TGTGCCAGCAGACAAGACAGTCCCTACGAGCAGTACTTC
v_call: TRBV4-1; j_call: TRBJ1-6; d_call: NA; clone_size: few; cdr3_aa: CASSSNSPLHF; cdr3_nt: TGCGCCAGCAGTAGTAATTCACCCCTCCACTTT
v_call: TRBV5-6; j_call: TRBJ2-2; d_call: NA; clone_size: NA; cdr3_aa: CASSLVYGGELFF; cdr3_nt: TGTGCCAGCAGCTTGGTTTACGGCGGGGAGCTGTTTTTT
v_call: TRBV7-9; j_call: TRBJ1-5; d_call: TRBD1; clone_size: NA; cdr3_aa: CASSLAEAGGYNQPQHF; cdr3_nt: TGTGCCAGCAGCTTAGCGGAGGCAGGGGGCTACAATCAGCCCCAGCATTTT
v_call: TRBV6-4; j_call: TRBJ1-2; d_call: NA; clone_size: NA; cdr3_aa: CASSDVPGAGYTF; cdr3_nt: TGTGCCAGCAGTGACGTCCCAGGGGCTGGCTACACCTTC
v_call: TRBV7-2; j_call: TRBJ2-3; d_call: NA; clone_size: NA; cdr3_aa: CASSLGIALSTDTQYF; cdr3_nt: TGTGCCAGCAGCTTAGGAATAGCGCTTAGCACAGATACGCAGTATTTT
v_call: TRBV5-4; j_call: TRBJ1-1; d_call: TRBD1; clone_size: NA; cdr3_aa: CASSLKGGNTEAFF; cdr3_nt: TGTGCCAGCAGCTTGAAAGGGGGCAACACTGAAGCTTTCTTT
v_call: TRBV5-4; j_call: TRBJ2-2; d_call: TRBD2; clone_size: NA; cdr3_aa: CASSLAGRAFGELFF; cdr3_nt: TGTGCCAGCAGCTTGGCTGGGAGGGCCTTCGGGGAGCTGTTTTTT
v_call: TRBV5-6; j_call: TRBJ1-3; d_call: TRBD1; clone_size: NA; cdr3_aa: CASSLWQGDFFAGNTIYF; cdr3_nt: TGTGCCAGCAGCTTATGGCAGGGGGATTTTTTCGCTGGAAACACCATATATTTT
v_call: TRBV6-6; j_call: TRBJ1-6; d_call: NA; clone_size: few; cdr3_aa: CASAAEGWAPLHF; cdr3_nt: TGTGCCAGCGCTGCGGAGGGTTGGGCACCCCTCCACTTT
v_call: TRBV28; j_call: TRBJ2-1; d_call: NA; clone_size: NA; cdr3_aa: CASSALAPSSYNEQFF; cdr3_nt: TGTGCCAGCAGTGCGCTAGCGCCCTCCTCCTACAATGAGCAGTTCTTC
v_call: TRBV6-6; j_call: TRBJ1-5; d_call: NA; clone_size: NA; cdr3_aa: CARTGDQPQHF; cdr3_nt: TGTGCCAGAACGGGGGATCAGCCCCAGCATTTT
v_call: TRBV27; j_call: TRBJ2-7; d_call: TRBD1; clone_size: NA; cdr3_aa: CASSPEAGGPYEQYF; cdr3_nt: TGTGCCAGCAGTCCAGAGGCAGGGGGCCCCTACGAGCAGTACTTC
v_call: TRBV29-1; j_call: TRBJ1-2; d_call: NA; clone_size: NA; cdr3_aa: CSVELQLYGYTF; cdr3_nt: TGCAGCGTTGAACTACAGCTCTATGGCTACACCTTC
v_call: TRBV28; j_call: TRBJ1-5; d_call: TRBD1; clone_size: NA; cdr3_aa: CASSFRQTGDQPQHF; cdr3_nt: TGTGCCAGCAGTTTCCGACAGACAGGGGATCAGCCCCAGCATTTT
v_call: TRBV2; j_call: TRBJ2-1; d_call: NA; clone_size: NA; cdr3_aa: CASSWLTPYNEQFF; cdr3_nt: TGTGCCAGCAGTTGGCTAACCCCCTACAATGAGCAGTTCTTC
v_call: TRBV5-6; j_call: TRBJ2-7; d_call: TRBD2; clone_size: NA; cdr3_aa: CASSGEGRHEQYF; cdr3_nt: TGTGCCAGCAGCGGGGAGGGTAGACACGAGCAGTACTTC
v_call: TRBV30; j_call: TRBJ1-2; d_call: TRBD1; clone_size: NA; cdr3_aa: CAWTGGSGLYGYTF; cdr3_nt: TGTGCCTGGACAGGGGGGTCGGGATTATATGGCTACACCTTC
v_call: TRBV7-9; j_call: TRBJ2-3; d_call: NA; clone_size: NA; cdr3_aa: CASSPLPTDTQYF; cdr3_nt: TGTGCCAGCAGCCCCCTTCCCACAGATACGCAGTATTTT
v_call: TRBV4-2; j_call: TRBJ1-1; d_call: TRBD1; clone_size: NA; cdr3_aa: CASSQLPAQGASDTEAFF; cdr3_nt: TGTGCCAGCAGCCAACTGCCGGCACAGGGGGCCTCGGACACTGAAGCTTTCTTT
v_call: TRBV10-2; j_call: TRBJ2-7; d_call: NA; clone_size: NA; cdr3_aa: CASTPLGGVTSYEQYF; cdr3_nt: TGCGCCAGCACCCCCTTGGGGGGAGTGACCTCCTACGAGCAGTACTTC
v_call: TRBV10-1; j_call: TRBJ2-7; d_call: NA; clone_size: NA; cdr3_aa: CASSEYRDKRYEQYF; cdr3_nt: TGCGCCAGCAGTGAGTATCGGGACAAGCGTTACGAGCAGTACTTC
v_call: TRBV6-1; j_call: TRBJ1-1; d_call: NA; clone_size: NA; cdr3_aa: CASSEFRQPNTEAFF; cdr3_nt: TGTGCCAGCAGTGAATTTAGACAGCCGAACACTGAAGCTTTCTTT
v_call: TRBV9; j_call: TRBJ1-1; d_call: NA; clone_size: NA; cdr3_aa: CASSVSDGENTEAFF; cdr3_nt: TGTGCCAGCAGCGTGTCGGACGGTGAGAACACTGAAGCTTTCTTT
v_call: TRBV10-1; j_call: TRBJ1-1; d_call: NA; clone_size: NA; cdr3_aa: CASSEREERANTEAFF; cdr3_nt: TGCGCCAGCAGTGAAAGGGAAGAAAGGGCGAACACTGAAGCTTTCTTT
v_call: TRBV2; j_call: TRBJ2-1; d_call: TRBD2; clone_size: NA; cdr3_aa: CASRTPTGTSGFNEQFF; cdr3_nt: TGTGCCAGCAGGACGCCGACCGGGACTAGCGGGTTCAATGAGCAGTTCTTC
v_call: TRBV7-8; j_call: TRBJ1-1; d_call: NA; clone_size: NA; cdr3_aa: CASSLDPGVNTEAFF; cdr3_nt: TGTGCCAGCAGCTTAGACCCTGGAGTGAACACTGAAGCTTTCTTT
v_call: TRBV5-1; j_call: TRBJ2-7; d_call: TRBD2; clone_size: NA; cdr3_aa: CASSLDLAGSSYEQYF; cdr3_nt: TGCGCCAGCAGCTTGGATCTAGCGGGGTCCTCCTACGAGCAGTACTTC
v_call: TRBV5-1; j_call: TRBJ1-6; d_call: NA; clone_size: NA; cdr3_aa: CASSWEGLRSPLHF; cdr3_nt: TGCGCCAGCAGCTGGGAGGGCCTGCGTTCACCCCTCCACTTT
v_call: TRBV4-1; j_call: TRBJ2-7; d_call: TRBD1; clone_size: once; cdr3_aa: CASSPQGSQARRGYEQYF; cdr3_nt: TGCGCCAGCAGCCCACAGGGGTCCCAAGCCCGTAGGGGCTACGAGCAGTACTTC
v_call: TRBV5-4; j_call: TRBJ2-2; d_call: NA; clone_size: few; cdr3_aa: CASSLNTGELFF; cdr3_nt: TGTGCCAGCAGCTTGAACACCGGGGAGCTGTTTTTT
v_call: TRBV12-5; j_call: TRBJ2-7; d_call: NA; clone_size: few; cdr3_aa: CASGLPGKAYEQYF; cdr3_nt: TGTGCTAGTGGTTTGCCAGGGAAGGCCTACGAGCAGTACTTC
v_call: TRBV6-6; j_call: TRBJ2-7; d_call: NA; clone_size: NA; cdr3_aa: CASSYDYQSSYEQYF; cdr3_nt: TGTGCCAGCAGTTACGATTACCAAAGCTCCTACGAGCAGTACTTC
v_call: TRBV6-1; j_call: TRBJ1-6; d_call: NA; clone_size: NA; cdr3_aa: CASSIGGDNSPLHF; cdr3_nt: TGTGCCAGCAGCATAGGAGGGGATAATTCACCCCTCCACTTT
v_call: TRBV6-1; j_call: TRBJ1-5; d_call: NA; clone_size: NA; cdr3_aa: CASSFDPIADQPQHF; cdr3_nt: TGTGCCAGCAGTTTCGACCCTATAGCGGATCAGCCCCAGCATTTT
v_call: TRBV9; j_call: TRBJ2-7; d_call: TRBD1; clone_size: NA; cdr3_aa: CASSASTGASEQYF; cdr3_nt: TGTGCCAGCAGCGCCAGCACAGGGGCTTCCGAGCAGTACTTC
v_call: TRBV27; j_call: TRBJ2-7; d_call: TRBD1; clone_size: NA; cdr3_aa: CASSLSTGAIYEQYF; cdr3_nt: TGTGCCAGCAGTTTATCCACAGGGGCGATCTACGAGCAGTACTTC
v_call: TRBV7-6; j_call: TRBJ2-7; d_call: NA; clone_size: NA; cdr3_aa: CASSLEPGPDYEQYF; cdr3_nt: TGTGCCAGCAGCTTAGAGCCAGGGCCTGACTACGAGCAGTACTTC
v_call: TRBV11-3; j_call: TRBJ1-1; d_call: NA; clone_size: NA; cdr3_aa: CAGEGGTEAFF; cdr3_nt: TGTGCCGGGGAGGGGGGCACTGAAGCTTTCTTT
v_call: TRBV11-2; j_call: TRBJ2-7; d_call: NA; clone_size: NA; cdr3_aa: CASSPWGDNYEQYF; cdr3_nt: TGTGCCAGCAGCCCGTGGGGGGACAACTACGAGCAGTACTTC